This TCR beta chain was identified during a study of response to subunit inactivated influenza vaccine. Germline V gene sequence: CDR1 DFQATT, CDR2 SNEGSKA (reference sequence). The CDR3 sequence is 12 residues long. V was clipped by 3 bases and J by 8 bases, with 13 bases between them. TCRdb re-analysed the RT-PCR reads in MiXCR, keeping a single row per CDR3 protein. Found here are more than 200,000 distinct CDR3 sequences, about 12% of them singletons; the top ten hold over 6.5%. This clonotype was observed a handful of times. The antigen remains undetermined. Study-wide results and limits: Authors suggested few new T cells are recruited by each seasonal influenza vaccination.

The starting material was non-naive T cells sorted from PBMCs, obtained around two weeks before vaccination. The rearrangement uses TRBV20-1 and TRBJ1-2; maybe TRBD1 (6 bases). The sequence derives from a man aged 50 or older who received an inactivated influenza vaccine. This CDR3 reads CSASVGALGYTF. The CDR3 nucleotides are TGCAGTGCTAGTGTGGGGGCGCTGGGCTACACCTTC.